This passage covers 29 T cell receptor beta chains from one sample sequenced in a study of a mutant IDH1 vaccine in newly diagnosed glioma. TCRdb's copy holds only in-frame clones and misses some; the assay was immunoSEQ multiplex PCR. Among roughly 41,000 clones listed, more than 90% were seen once. Time point reported: baseline, week 1 (first vaccination visit). Treatment: pre-vaccination baseline after standard-of-care therapy. The sample was PBMCs, taken from a glioma patient treated with radiotherapy, temozolomide or both. These receptors all stem from a young man with glioma.

The V call is TRBV4-1, the J call TRBJ1-1; 7 bases align to TRBD1. Unmatched junction bases numbered 9, after V lost 5 bases and J lost 0 bases. Germline assignment: CDR1 MGHRA and CDR2 YSYEKL. The CDR3 is 16 amino acids. CDR3 amino acids: CASSRFPGQLNTEAFF. In DNA, the CDR3 is TGCGCCAGCAGCAGATTTCCGGGACAGCTGAACACTGAAGCTTTCTTT.

The chain uses TRBV6-6 and TRBJ1-1; a possible D gene is TRBD1 (6 bases). The germline V gene encodes CDR1 MNHNY and CDR2 SVGAGI (reference sequence). The CDR3 consists of 16 residues. V lost 8 bases to trimming and J lost 1 base, with 20 bases between them. The CDR3 DNA sequence: TGTGCCAGCGGACTAGACCCCGGGACAAGGAACACTGAAGCTTTCTTT. It codes for CASGLDPGTRNTEAFF.

The chain uses TRBV11-2 and TRBJ1-1, with D maybe TRBD1 (6 bases). This CDR3 has 12 residues. V lost 4 bases to trimming and J lost 4 bases, with 7 bases between them. Germline V lookup: CDR1 SGHAT, CDR2 FQNNGV. In DNA, the CDR3 is TGTGCCAGCAGCTGGGGGCTCACTGAAGCTTTCTTT. It codes for CASSWGLTEAFF. Looking up the rest from reference TRBV11-2 and TRBJ1-1 gives the full variable domain: EAGVAQSPRYKIIEKRQSVAFWCNPISGHATLYWYQQILGQGPKLLIQFQNNGVVDDSQLPKDRFSAERLKGVDSTLKIQPAKLEDSAVYLCASSWGLTEAFFGQGTRLTVV.

V usage is TRBV19 and J usage is TRBJ1-3; 9 bases line up with TRBD1. The CDR3 has 18 residues. From germline, CDR1 is LNHDA and CDR2 SQIVND (reference sequence). V lost 8 bases and J lost 7; bases outside the gene matches: 21. This CDR3 is CASQSDGGQGKIWNTIYF. CDR3 in DNA: TGTGCCAGTCAGTCAGACGGCGGACAGGGGAAGATTTGGAACACCATATATTTT.

Written as DNA, the CDR3 is TGTGCCAGCAGCGTAGGTGGTAGCGGGCAAAACATTCAGTACTTC. Its translation is CASSVGGSGQNIQYF. The rearrangement joins TRBV9 to TRBJ2-4; 7 nucleotides match TRBD2. The trim removed 0 bases at V and 5 bases at J, leaving 5 bases unmatched. The V gene's germline CDR1 is SGDLS and CDR2 YYNGEE. CDR3 size: 15 residues.

In DNA form, the CDR3 reads TGTGCCACCAGCAGAGATAAGGGGGTGAACACTGAAGCTTTCTTT. This sequence encodes CATSRDKGVNTEAFF. The chain employs TRBV15 and TRBJ1-1; D perhaps matches TRBD1 (6 bases). The V end was cut by 0 bases, the J end by 0 bases, with 8 bases between. Germline loops: CDR1 LNHNV, CDR2 YYDKDF (reference sequence). The CDR3 spans 15 residues.

The gene calls are TRBV13 and TRBJ2-1; no reliable D call. V was clipped by 5 bases and J by 4 bases, with 6 bases between them. The CDR3 is 12 residues long. Looked up from germline, CDR1 is PRHDT and CDR2 is FYEKMQ (reference sequence). Here the CDR3 reads CASSVLYNEQFF. DNA of the CDR3: TGTGCCAGCAGCGTTCTTTACAATGAGCAGTTCTTC.

The gene calls are TRBV25-1 and TRBJ2-1, with D possibly matching TRBD2 (6 bases). Germline CDR1 reads MGHDK; CDR2 reads SYGVNS. Trimming left V 1 base short and J 9 bases short, with 13 bases between. There are 14 residues in the CDR3. CDR3 bases: TGTGCCAGCAGTGAATCCCGGGAGCTGGGTGAGCAGTTCTTC. It translates to CASSESRELGEQFF.

V is TRBV6-1 and J is TRBJ2-1; D gene unclear. Per germline, CDR1 MNHNS and CDR2 SASEGT. CDR3 size: 11 residues. V was pared by 2 bases and J by 15 bases, with 11 bases between. In DNA form, the CDR3 reads TGTGCCAGCAGTGAAAGGCTAGTCCCGTTCTTC. Translation: CASSERLVPFF.

The chain is built from TRBV9 and TRBJ1-5; TRBD1 aligns across 7 bases. This CDR3 is built from 14 residues. Trimming cost V 5 bases and J 2 bases; bases outside gene matches: 4. Germline CDR1 SGDLS, CDR2 YYNGEE. This CDR3 reads CASSAGTGNQPQHF. CDR3 coding DNA: TGTGCCAGCAGTGCCGGGACAGGCAATCAGCCCCAGCATTTT.

This chain links TRBV28 with TRBJ1-5, with D possibly matching TRBD1 (6 bases). Trimming removed 6 bases from V and 2 bases from J, with 17 bases in between. CDR1 MDHEN and CDR2 SYDVKM come from the germline V gene. The CDR3 sequence is 16 residues long. The CDR3 is CASSWAAYRGNQPQHF. CDR3 coding DNA: TGTGCCAGCAGCTGGGCGGCCTACAGGGGCAATCAGCCCCAGCATTTT.

This chain connects TRBV18 to TRBJ1-1; no definite D call. The CDR3 contains 13 residues. The V end was cut by 6 bases, the J end by 1 base, with 9 bases between. CDR1 KGHSH and CDR2 LQKENI come from the germline V gene. CDR3 in amino acids: CASSPKSNTEAFF. The CDR3 nucleotides are TGTGCCAGCTCTCCCAAGTCGAACACTGAAGCTTTCTTT.

The rearrangement links TRBV15 to TRBJ1-1; D not resolved. The V and J ends lost 2 bases and 3 bases respectively, with 10 bases between them. The CDR3 runs to 14 residues. Germline V gives CDR1 LNHNV, CDR2 YYDKDF (reference sequence). The CDR3 DNA reads TGTGCCACCAGCAGAACGGCGGGCTACACTGAAGCTTTCTTT. Protein: CATSRTAGYTEAFF.

The chain has TRBV7-9 and TRBJ1-1; D call uncertain. The ends were cut back, 5 bases at V and 4 bases at J, with 11 bases in the middle. Germline V lookup: CDR1 SEHNR, CDR2 FQNEAQ (reference sequence). CDR3 size: 13 residues. As DNA, the CDR3 is TGTGCCAGCAGCCACCCCTCGAGCACTGAAGCTTTCTTT. It specifies CASSHPSSTEAFF.

V is TRBV29-1 and J is TRBJ1-1; no definite D call. Germline-derived CDR1 and CDR2 are SQVTM and ANQGSEA. The CDR3 spans 14 residues. Deletions cut 6 bases from V and 1 base from J, with 15 bases between. CDR3 DNA: TGCAGCGTCACAGTCGGGCTTGGGAACACTGAAGCTTTCTTT. The encoded protein is CSVTVGLGNTEAFF.

The chain has TRBV2 and TRBJ2-1; D is possibly TRBD2 (5 bases). V lost 6 bases and J lost 0, with 12 bases in between. The germline gives CDR1 SNHLY, CDR2 FYNNEI. The CDR3 has 15 residues. The DNA of the CDR3 is TGTGCCAGCAGACGGGGATTAGGCTCCTACAATGAGCAGTTCTTC. This encodes CASRRGLGSYNEQFF.

V is TRBV30 and J is TRBJ1-1, with D hard to call. This CDR3 is built from 14 residues. The V end lost 0 bases, the J end lost 1 base, and 9 bases lay between the germline ends. Germline CDR1 GTSNPN, CDR2 SVGIG (reference sequence). CDR3 sequence (DNA): TGTGCCTGGAGTGTATCAGCAGGGAACACTGAAGCTTTCTTT. It specifies CAWSVSAGNTEAFF.

This chain uses TRBV7-8 with TRBJ1-2; no clear D gene. V dropped 1 base and J dropped 6 bases, with 12 bases sitting between them. There are 14 residues in the CDR3. Looked up from germline, CDR1 is SGHVS and CDR2 is FQNEAQ. In nucleotides, the CDR3 is TGTGCCAGCAGCTTAGGGGCCAGATTTCATGGCTACACCTTC. Translating it yields CASSLGARFHGYTF.

V gene TRBV7-8 combines with J gene TRBJ2-7; 9 positions agree with TRBD1. CDR3 length equals 16 residues. CDR1 is SGHVS, CDR2 FQNEAQ, per germline. J gave up 3 bases and V 1 base, and 7 bases lay outside the gene matches. The CDR3 loop is CASSLEHRGQGYEQYF. CDR3 sequence (DNA): TGTGCCAGCAGCTTAGAGCACAGGGGGCAAGGCTACGAGCAGTACTTC.

The J gene is TRBJ1-1, the V gene TRBV28, with 9 nucleotides matching TRBD1. CDR3 length equals 13 residues. The V gene's germline CDR1 is MDHEN and CDR2 SYDVKM. J gave up 11 bases and V 5 bases, and 9 bases lay outside the gene matches. The CDR3 region has the DNA TGTGCCAGCAGTCGGGACAGGGTACAATCGGCTTTCTTT. This sequence encodes CASSRDRVQSAFF.

This chain links TRBV7-9 with TRBJ1-5, with a weak D call TRBD1 (5 bases). The CDR3 contains 14 residues. CDR1 is SEHNR and CDR2 is FQNEAQ in the germline V gene (reference sequence). Trimming took off 1 base at V and 6 bases at J, with 10 bases between the two ends. In DNA form, the CDR3 reads TGTGCCAGCAGCTTAGGGGACCGGGCTCAGCCCCAGCATTTT. Translated: CASSLGDRAQPQHF.

The rearrangement uses TRBV29-1 and TRBJ1-1; D not resolved. This CDR3 spans 12 amino acids. V lost 4 bases and J 9 bases, leaving 15 bases between the germline ends. Germline CDR1 SQVTM, CDR2 ANQGSEA. DNA for the CDR3: TGCAGCGTTGGATCTGGCAGCGTGAAAGCTTTCTTT. Protein product: CSVGSGSVKAFF. Full variable domain (missing parts from reference TRBV29-1 and TRBJ1-1): SAVISQKPSRDICQRGTSLTIQCQVDSQVTMMFWYRQQPGQSLTLIATANQGSEATYESGFVIDKFPISRPNLTFSTLTVSNMSPEDSSIYLCSVGSGSVKAFFGQGTRLTVV.

The sample holds a few counts of this clone. V usage is TRBV29-1 and J usage is TRBJ1-1; the D is unclear. Germline V gene data show CDR1 as SQVTM and CDR2 as ANQGSEA. The CDR3 sequence is 10 residues long. V was pared by 7 bases and J by 8 bases, with 11 bases between. The CDR3 region has the DNA TGCAGCGCACTCATGGCGGAAGCTTTCTTT. It encodes CSALMAEAFF.

The rearrangement joins TRBV6-5 to TRBJ2-7; 9 positions agree with TRBD2. Trimming removed 0 bases from V and 6 bases from J; junction bases left unmatched: 6. Germline CDR1 is MNHEY and CDR2 is SVGAGI. The CDR3 totals 15 residues. CDR3 sequence reads: CASSYSGSGSGEQYF. The CDR3 DNA follows: TGTGCCAGCAGTTACTCTGGTAGCGGGAGTGGCGAGCAGTACTTC.

The rearrangement links TRBV10-3 to TRBJ2-7; 14 bases agree with TRBD2. Germline CDR1 and CDR2: ENHRY and SYGVKD. The CDR3 extends over 15 amino acids. Trimming at V came to 7 bases and at J to 3 bases, leaving 5 bases not matched to a gene. This chain's CDR3 is CAINRGTSGSYEQYF. Here the CDR3 DNA reads TGTGCCATCAATCGCGGGACTAGCGGGAGCTACGAGCAGTACTTC.

V and J are TRBV30 and TRBJ2-7; D gene uncertain. This CDR3 is 11 amino acids long. V dropped 4 bases and J dropped 0 bases, with 4 bases sitting between them. CDR1 and CDR2 (germline): GTSNPN, SVGIG (reference sequence). The CDR3 DNA follows: TGTGCCTGGACAACCTCCTACGAGCAGTACTTC. It codes for CAWTTSYEQYF.

The chain combines TRBV6-6 with TRBJ2-7; 7 bases agree with TRBD1. The CDR3 extends over 13 amino acids. Germline V gene data show CDR1 as MNHNY and CDR2 as SVGAGI (reference sequence). V trimming: 8 bases; J trimming: 3 bases; junction bases outside the gene matches: 7. The CDR3 DNA is TGTGCCAGCTGTGGACAGGTCCACTACGAGCAGTACTTC. Protein: CASCGQVHYEQYF.

This chain links TRBV28 with TRBJ1-6; D is uncertain. The CDR3 runs to 15 residues. CDR1 MDHEN and CDR2 SYDVKM come from the germline V gene. V lost 2 bases to trimming and J lost 9 bases, with 14 bases between them. DNA for the CDR3: TGTGCCAGCAGTTTACGCCAGTTTGGCCCTTCACCCCTCCACTTT. This codes for CASSLRQFGPSPLHF.

This clone has a handful of counts. This chain links TRBV29-1 with TRBJ1-1; a possible D gene is TRBD1 (5 bases). V dropped 4 bases and J dropped 2 bases, with 5 bases sitting between them. The CDR3 totals 11 residues. CDR1 SQVTM and CDR2 ANQGSEA come from the germline V gene. CDR3: CSVGDNTEAFF. For the CDR3, the DNA is TGCAGCGTTGGGGACAACACTGAAGCTTTCTTT.